This T cell receptor beta chain was observed in a study of neurological immune-mediated disorders. Points from the study as a whole: On phylogenetic grouping, the repertoires of 18 of 34 multiple sclerosis patients fell within one related-CDR3 cluster, constituting a possible signature.

This clonotype was seen many times. Its antigen is not identified. TCRdb recomputed calls from the 5' RACE reads with MiXCR, one row per CDR3 protein. This table has over 50,000 distinct CDR3 sequences, around 3.4% appearing once. V was trimmed by 2 bases and J by 10 bases, leaving 16 bases between them. The CDR3 loop spans 15 amino acids. The germline V gene has CDR1 SGHRS and CDR2 YFSETQ. The receptor comes from a man aged 35 to 55 with multiple sclerosis. The rearrangement joins TRBV5-1 to TRBJ1-6; a possible D gene is TRBD1 (5 bases). Sequenced material: PBMCs. The CDR3 DNA reads TGCGCCAGCAGCTTAGGGACGCACCTTTCATCACCCCTCCACTTT. It translates to CASSLGTHLSSPLHF.